This paragraph reports one TCR beta chain. Original handling: From reference gene primer amplification, estimates of nucleated cell counts were derived. Sequencing was performed with immunoSEQ multiplex PCR; in TCRdb, only in-frame clones are kept and a portion is missing. V and J calls and clone size follow that table, whereas D and trimming were derived from the DNA. The sample includes 200,000 to 250,000 clones, 85% to 90% of them seen just once. The CDR3 sequence is 14 residues long. Germline values: CDR1 SGHRS, CDR2 YFSETQ. V lost 1 base to trimming and J lost 4 bases; unmatched junction nucleotides: 2. The data were obtained in a study of blood T cell repertoires in COVID-19. Study summary: The samples span acute and convalescent COVID-19 from the United States, Italy and Spain.

This sequence was found in a woman aged 50 to 65 with acute or convalescent COVID-19. What was sequenced was peripheral blood. The rearrangement uses TRBV5-1 and TRBJ1-3; 7 bases line up with TRBD1. CDR3 region: CASSLTGDGNTIYF. DNA of the CDR3: TGCGCCAGCAGCTTGACAGGGGACGGAAACACCATATATTTT. Using reference TRBV5-1 and TRBJ1-3 for the parts outside the CDR3, the full variable domain is KAGVTQTPRYLIKTRGQQVTLSCSPISGHRSVSWYQQTPGQGLQFLFEYFSETQRNKGNFPGRFSGRQFSNSRSEMNVSTLELGDSALYLCASSLTGDGNTIYFGEGSWLTVV.